The T cell receptor beta chain under discussion was sequenced for a study of OX40 agonist ivuxolimab in advanced cancers. About the study: The dose of intravenous ivuxolimab that patients received every 2 weeks ranged from 0.01 to 10 mg/kg. The dose-escalation group included hepatocellular carcinoma, melanoma, renal cell carcinoma and head and neck cancer. Regarding the study as a whole: At 0.1 to 3.0 mg/kg and by week 6, CD4+ and CD8+ T cells in the blood had expanded clonally. The work left the antigen specificity of expanded peripheral T cells undetermined.

This clone was seen just once. No antigen is known for it. The method was immunoSEQ multiplex PCR; TCRdb's version includes in-frame clones alone and lacks a portion of them. The repertoire has roughly 13,000 clones, just under 90% of them found once; the top ten carry 6.5% to 8%. Germline V gives CDR1 SGHRS, CDR2 YFSETQ. CDR3 length: 14 amino acids. The V and J ends lost 5 bases and 1 base, in that order; junction bases with no gene match: 3. V is TRBV5-1 and J is TRBJ2-7; TRBD1 agrees at 10 bases. The specimen comprised CD4+ or CD8+ T cells sorted from blood, sampled in a trial of the OX40 agonist ivuxolimab. The TCR originated in an adult with an advanced solid tumor such as melanoma, head and neck, liver or kidney cancer. CDR3 sequence reads: CASRPGQGSYEQYF. Written as DNA, the CDR3 is TGCGCCAGCAGACCGGGACAGGGGTCCTACGAGCAGTACTTC.